This T cell receptor beta chain came from a study of T cell repertoires in cytomegalovirus infection. In the study overall: Public TCR beta signatures indicated both CMV infection and matching HLA type.

This CDR3 has 14 amino acids. Per the germline V gene, CDR1 is SGHRS and CDR2 is YFSETQ. The ends were cut back, 0 bases at V and 4 bases at J, with 9 bases in the middle. TCRdb analysed the reads with MiXCR anew, one entry per CDR3 protein. Of about 830,000 distinct CDR3 sequences listed, 32% are singletons. About this clonotype itself: Antigen specificity is unknown.

This specimen was cultured CD8+ T cells from PBMCs, taken from culture after CMV antigen stimulation. The chain couples TRBV5-1 to TRBJ2-3; D gene unclear. This receptor was obtained from a human donor in good health (CMV status not recorded). Some clones in this sample may be carry-over from other donors' samples. CDR3 loop: CASSLGMDADTQYF. The DNA for the CDR3 is TGCGCCAGCAGCTTGGGGATGGACGCAGATACGCAGTATTTT.